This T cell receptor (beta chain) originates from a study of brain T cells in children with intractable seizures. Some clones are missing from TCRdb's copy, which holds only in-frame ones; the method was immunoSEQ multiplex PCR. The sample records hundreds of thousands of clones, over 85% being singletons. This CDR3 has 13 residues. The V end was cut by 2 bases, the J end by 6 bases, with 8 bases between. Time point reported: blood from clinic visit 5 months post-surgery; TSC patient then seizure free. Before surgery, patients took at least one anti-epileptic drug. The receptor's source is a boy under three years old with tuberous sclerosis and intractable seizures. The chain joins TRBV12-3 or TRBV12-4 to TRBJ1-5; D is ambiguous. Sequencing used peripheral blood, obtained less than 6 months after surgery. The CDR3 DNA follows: TGTGCCAGCAGTTTAACAGCTACTCAGCCCCAGCATTTT. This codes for CASSLTATQPQHF.